Listed below are T cell receptor beta chains from one sample, sequenced in a study of read filtering for tumor transcriptome and immune sequencing. MiXCR, run by TCRdb on the reads, gives a single entry per CDR3 protein. The sample gives some 50,000 distinct CDR3 sequences, around 21% of which show up once; 30% to 45% is in the top ten. Sequenced material: a population of CD138-negative cells sorted from bone marrow. All receptors come from a donor aged 40 or older with multiple myeloma. The CDR3 runs from the conserved cysteine through the conserved F or W. Fields, in order: V gene, J gene, CDR3 protein.

>TRBV7-9|TRBJ2-7
CASSRTGTEQYF
>TRBV5-1|TRBJ1-1
CASSYMTGGTEAFF
>TRBV10-2|TRBJ2-1
CASSDGTSPYNEQFF
>TRBV19|TRBJ2-1
CASSMGTSGGNEQFF
>TRBV2|TRBJ2-3
CASTLTGMGTDTQYF
>TRBV12-3/TRBV12-4|TRBJ1-2
CASSFGVEGYTF
>TRBV12-3/TRBV12-4|TRBJ2-3
CASSLFGEGTDTQYF
>TRBV18|TRBJ1-1
CASSLTGQGLITEAFF
>TRBV6-2/TRBV6-3|TRBJ2-2
CAGRDRYTGELFF
>TRBV19|TRBJ2-2
CASSIELARNTGELFF